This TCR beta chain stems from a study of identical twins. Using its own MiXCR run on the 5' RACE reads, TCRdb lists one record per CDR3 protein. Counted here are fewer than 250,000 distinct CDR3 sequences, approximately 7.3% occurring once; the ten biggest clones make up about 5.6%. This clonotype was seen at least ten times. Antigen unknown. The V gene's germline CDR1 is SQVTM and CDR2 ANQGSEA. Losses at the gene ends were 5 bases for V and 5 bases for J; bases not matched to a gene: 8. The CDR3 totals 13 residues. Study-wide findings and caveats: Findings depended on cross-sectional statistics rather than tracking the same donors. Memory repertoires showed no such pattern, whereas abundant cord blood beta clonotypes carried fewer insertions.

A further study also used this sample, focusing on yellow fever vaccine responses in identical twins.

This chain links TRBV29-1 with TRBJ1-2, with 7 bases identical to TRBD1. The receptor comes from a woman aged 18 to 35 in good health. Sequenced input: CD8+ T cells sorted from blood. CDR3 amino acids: CSVPGQDPYGYTF. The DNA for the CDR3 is TGCAGCGTTCCTGGACAGGACCCGTATGGCTACACCTTC.